This T cell receptor beta chain comes out of a study of CD4 T cells in relation to SARS-CoV-2 and coronaviruses. Study-level findings and limits: Crossreactivity was assessed only for spike protein, not other viral proteins. In approximately 70% of donors, memory CD4+ clonotypes crossrecognized SARS-CoV-2 and at least one common cold coronavirus spike.

The unexposed donors gave CD4+ T cells in about 2010-2019, prior to COVID-19. Naive and memory CD4+ T cell DNA was deep-sequenced without culture. TCRdb keeps only in-frame clones here, not all; method: immunoSEQ multiplex PCR. The sample has about 65,000 clones, over 70% seen once; the top ten hold around 1.5%. In this sample, this clone turned up once. Its specificity is not known. This receptor was taken from a human donor in good health. The specimen sequenced was memory CD4+ T cells from PBMCs.

The CDR3 sequence is CAISESGTSGGSQETQYF. For the CDR3, the DNA is TGTGCCATCAGTGAGTCGGGGACTAGCGGGGGGTCCCAAGAGACCCAGTACTTC. The V and J genes are TRBV10-3 and TRBJ2-5, with TRBD2 identical over 15 bases. J was trimmed by 1 base and V by 0 bases; bases with no gene match: 3. Germline V CDR1 and CDR2: ENHRY, SYGVKD. This CDR3 region has 18 residues.